This TCR beta chain was sequenced in a study of T cell changes during pregnancy in multiple sclerosis (dated by TCRdb to about 2019). With regard to the full study: In women with multiple sclerosis, the researchers looked at how the T cell repertoire shifted as pregnancy progressed.

Receptors were amplified or captured by the immunoSEQ multiplex PCR assay. Not all clones reach the TCRdb copy of this immuneACCESS table, which keeps in-frame sequences only. Checked studies attribute under half of the gap to unresolved V genes and leave the rest unexplained. Across this sample there are tens of thousands of clones, with over 90% seen only once. Around 2.5% of the sample rests with the top ten. The CDR3 runs 15 residues from the cysteine to the phenylalanine. Only CDR3 DNA is held: 45 bases, read in frame from base 1. Ends trimmed: V by 0 bases, J by 4 bases; bases unmatched to a gene: 2. CDR1 SGDLS and CDR2 YYNGEE were looked up in the germline V gene. Turning to this clone: The antigen this receptor binds is unknown. No qualities accompany the bases; no much larger clone lies one base away.

The receptor's source is a female donor with multiple sclerosis, enrolled in a pregnancy study. The chain employs TRBV9 and TRBJ2-7; TRBD2 fits 12 bases in the junction. The specimen comprised CD8+ T cells from peripheral blood mononuclear cells, sampled in the third trimester of pregnancy. The DNA sequence is as follows: TGTGCCAGCAGCGTAGGACTAGCGGGAGTATACGAGCAGTACTTC. Its protein product is CASSVGLAGVYEQYF.